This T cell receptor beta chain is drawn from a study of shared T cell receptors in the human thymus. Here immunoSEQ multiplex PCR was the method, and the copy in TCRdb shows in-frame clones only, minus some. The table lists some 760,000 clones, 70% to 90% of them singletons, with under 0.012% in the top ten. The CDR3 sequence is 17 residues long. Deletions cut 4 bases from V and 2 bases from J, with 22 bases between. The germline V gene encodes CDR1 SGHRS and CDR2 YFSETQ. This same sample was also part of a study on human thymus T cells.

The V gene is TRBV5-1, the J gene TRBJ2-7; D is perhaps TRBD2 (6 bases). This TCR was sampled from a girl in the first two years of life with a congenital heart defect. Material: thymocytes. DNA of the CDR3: TGCGCCAGCAGCCTCAGCTACACCCCAGGACTACCCTACGAGCAGTACTTC. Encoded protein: CASSLSYTPGLPYEQYF.